These 8 T cell receptor beta chains were all obtained from the same sample, sequenced in a study of brain T cells in children with intractable seizures. The time point is: blood from clinic visit 5 months post-surgery; TSC patient then seizure free. TCRdb keeps only in-frame clones here, not all; method: immunoSEQ multiplex PCR. Of about 340,000 clones listed, over 90% were seen once; the top ten hold about 5.8%. The sample was peripheral blood, taken 5 to 6 months after surgery. These TCRs come from a boy younger than two with tuberous sclerosis and intractable seizures.

The V call is TRBV9, the J call TRBJ1-2, with unresolved D. Germline CDR1 is SGDLS and CDR2 is YYNGEE. Trimming took 4 bases from V and 8 from J, leaving 15 bases between them. The CDR3 has 13 amino acids. In nucleotides, the CDR3 is TGTGCCAGCAGCCCGATTGAGGTTGGCGGCTACACCTTC. It codes for CASSPIEVGGYTF.

The J gene is TRBJ2-3, the V gene TRBV3-1 (or the pseudogene TRBV3-2), with 8 bases identical to TRBD2. There are 16 residues in the CDR3. Trimming at V came to 0 bases and at J to 4 bases, leaving 6 bases not matched to a gene. Germline V gene sequence: CDR1 LGHDT, CDR2 YNNKEL (reference sequence). This CDR3 is CASSQDGTRRADTQYF. The CDR3 region has the DNA TGTGCCAGCAGCCAAGATGGGACTAGGCGGGCAGATACGCAGTATTTT.

The chain carries TRBV29-1 and TRBJ2-5; 7 nucleotides align to TRBD1. This CDR3 has 12 residues. From germline, CDR1 is SQVTM and CDR2 ANQGSEA. The trim removed 5 bases at V and 3 bases at J, leaving 3 bases unmatched. The CDR3 nucleotides read TGCAGCGTTCTCGGACAGGAAGAGACCCAGTACTTC. Residues: CSVLGQEETQYF.

This clone was observed a single time. The chain uses TRBV13 and TRBJ1-6; D is uncertain. The CDR3 spans 16 residues. V lost 5 bases and J lost 0, with 11 bases in between. The germline V gene has CDR1 PRHDT and CDR2 FYEKMQ (reference sequence). The CDR3 protein is CASSQTKRSYNSPLHF. CDR3 nucleotides: TGTGCCAGCAGCCAAACCAAGCGCTCCTATAATTCACCCCTCCACTTT.

This clone showed up just once. The chain joins TRBV12-5 to TRBJ2-7; 9 bases are a match to TRBD1. CDR1 LGHNT and CDR2 FRNRAP come from the germline V gene. V dropped 6 bases and J dropped 5; count of bases not matched to a gene: 20. The CDR3 covers 18 residues. The CDR3 reads CASGLRDRELPRSHEQYF. DNA of the CDR3: TGTGCTAGTGGCCTCCGGGACAGGGAACTCCCCCGTTCACACGAGCAGTACTTC. The whole variable domain, filled in from reference TRBV12-5 and TRBJ2-7, reads DARVTQTPRHKVTEMGQEVTMRCQPILGHNTVFWYRQTMMQGLELLAYFRNRAPLDDSGMPKDRFSAEMPDATLATLKIQPSEPRDSAVYFCASGLRDRELPRSHEQYFGPGTRLTVT.

The chain combines TRBV13 with TRBJ2-7, with 9 bases that match TRBD2. The CDR3 loop spans 15 amino acids. CDR1 is PRHDT and CDR2 is FYEKMQ in the germline V gene (reference sequence). Trimming cost V 7 bases and J 2 bases; bases outside gene matches: 9. CDR3 in DNA: TGTGCCAGCACCCAGACGGCGGGAGGGCCCTACGAGCAGTACTTC. Translation: CASTQTAGGPYEQYF.

The J gene is TRBJ1-1, the V gene TRBV2; D might be TRBD1 (5 bases). Germline V gene data show CDR1 as SNHLY and CDR2 as FYNNEI. The CDR3 spans 12 residues. Trimming took 10 bases from V and 1 from J, leaving 10 bases between them. CDR3 sequence: CANGTGNTEAFF. The CDR3 coding sequence is TGTGCCAACGGGACGGGGAACACTGAAGCTTTCTTT.

The rearrangement links TRBV20-1 to TRBJ2-1, with a tentative D call TRBD2 (5 bases). The CDR3 sequence is 11 residues long. The V gene lost 5 bases and the J gene lost 9 bases, with 11 bases spanning the gap. Germline V lookup: CDR1 DFQATT, CDR2 SNEGSKA (reference sequence). CDR3 bases: TGCAGTGCTCTCGGGGTCAGTGAGCAGTTCTTC. Protein product: CSALGVSEQFF.